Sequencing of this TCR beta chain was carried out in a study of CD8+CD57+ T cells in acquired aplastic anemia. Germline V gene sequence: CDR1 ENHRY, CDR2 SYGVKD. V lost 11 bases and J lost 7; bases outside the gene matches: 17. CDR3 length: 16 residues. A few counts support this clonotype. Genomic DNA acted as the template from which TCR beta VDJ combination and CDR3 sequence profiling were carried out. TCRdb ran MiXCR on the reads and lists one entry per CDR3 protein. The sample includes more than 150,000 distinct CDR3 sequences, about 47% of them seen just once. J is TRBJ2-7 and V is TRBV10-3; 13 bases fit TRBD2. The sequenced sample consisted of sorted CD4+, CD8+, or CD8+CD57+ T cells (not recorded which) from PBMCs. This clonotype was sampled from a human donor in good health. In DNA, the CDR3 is TGTGCCTACGCCCGGACTAGCGGGAGCTGGGGGGAAGAGCAGTACTTC. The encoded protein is CAYARTSGSWGEEQYF.